The T cell receptor beta chain described here comes from a study of T cell responses to AZD1222 COVID-19 vaccine. The table came from immunoSEQ multiplex PCR; TCRdb's copy has only in-frame clones and leaves some out. The table shows 75,000 to 85,000 clones, with 90% occurring only once. The V end lost 6 bases, the J end lost 0 bases, and 8 bases lay between the germline ends. CDR3 length: 14 residues. Germline CDR1 and CDR2: SNHLY and FYNNEI. The source was peripheral blood, collected on day 0 of AZD1222 vaccination. The rearrangement uses TRBV2 and TRBJ2-2, with D possibly matching TRBD1 (5 bases). This sequence originates from an adult in good health. In DNA form, the CDR3 reads TGTGCCAGCAGGACAGTAGCGAACACCGGGGAGCTGTTTTTT. Amino acids: CASRTVANTGELFF.